This TCR beta chain appears in the sequencing data of a study of cytomegalovirus exposure and HLA in healthy donors. The PCR contained 60 Vbeta and 13 Jbeta primers. In the source study's methods: It was a later analysis that counted about 80 million unique TCR beta chains, of which approximately 9.9 million were shared. Profiling relied on immunoSEQ multiplex PCR, and the TCRdb table lists in-frame clones only, not all of them. V, J and clone size are taken as reported in that table, and D and trimming were inferred from the DNA itself. This sample has roughly 87,000 clones, with roughly three quarters found just once. Germline V CDR1 and CDR2: LNHDA, SQIVND (reference sequence). V was trimmed by 1 base and J by 5 bases, leaving 9 bases between them. This CDR3 contains 14 residues. Regarding this clone: The antigen is unknown.

Findings and limits, study-wide: A previous analysis found most TCR beta V segments productive roughly 87% or roughly 30% of the time.

This chain joins TRBV19 and TRBJ1-5, with D tentatively TRBD1 (5 bases). The clonotype originates from a woman in her thirties or forties in good health and CMV-seropositive. The sample comprised PBMCs. The CDR3 bases are TGTGCCAGTAGTATAGGGGGCGACGATCAGCCCCAGCATTTT. Residues: CASSIGGDDQPQHF.